The 17 T cell receptor beta chains listed next were all sequenced from one sample in a study of T cells after yellow fever vaccination. TCRdb recomputed calls from the 5' RACE reads with MiXCR, one row per CDR3 protein. The sample has roughly 330,000 distinct CDR3 sequences; roughly 4% are singletons. Sequencing used PBMCs, obtained 5 days after the yellow fever booster vaccination. Receptor source: a man aged 18 to 30 who received the YFV17D yellow fever vaccine.

The chain has TRBV5-1 and TRBJ2-5, with D perhaps TRBD2 (6 bases). The length of the CDR3 is 15 residues. Per the germline V gene, CDR1 is SGHRS and CDR2 is YFSETQ. V lost 6 bases and J lost 2, with 17 bases in between. The CDR3 sequence: CASMRWGTPQETQYF. Written as DNA, the CDR3 is TGCGCCAGCATGCGATGGGGGACTCCGCAAGAGACCCAGTACTTC. Drawing the rest from reference TRBV5-1 and TRBJ2-5, the complete variable domain is KAGVTQTPRYLIKTRGQQVTLSCSPISGHRSVSWYQQTPGQGLQFLFEYFSETQRNKGNFPGRFSGRQFSNSRSEMNVSTLELGDSALYLCASMRWGTPQETQYFGPGTRLLVL.

This clonotype has a count of ten or more. V usage is TRBV5-1 and J usage is TRBJ2-5, with a tentative D call TRBD2 (5 bases). Trimming removed 1 base from V and 1 base from J, with 8 bases in between. The germline gives CDR1 SGHRS, CDR2 YFSETQ. The CDR3 has 14 amino acids. CDR3 residues: CASSLSGSQETQYF. The CDR3 nucleotides are TGCGCCAGCAGCTTGTCGGGGTCCCAAGAGACCCAGTACTTC.

CDR3 DNA sequence: TGCGCCAGCAGCTTGGAGAGTTCTAACTATGGCTACACCTTC. The encoded protein is CASSLESSNYGYTF. The rearrangement links TRBV5-1 to TRBJ1-2; the D is unclear. The CDR3 is 14 amino acids. V was cut by 0 bases and J by 0 bases, with 6 bases left in between. The V gene's germline CDR1 is SGHRS and CDR2 YFSETQ.

This clonotype was observed many times. The V gene is TRBV7-9, the J gene TRBJ2-7, with 7 nucleotides matching TRBD1. Germline trimming cut 5 bases from V and 0 bases from J; bases unmatched to any gene: 4. Germline V gives CDR1 SEHNR, CDR2 FQNEAQ (reference sequence). This CDR3 spans 14 amino acids. The CDR3 DNA sequence: TGTGCCAGCAGCCTGGACAGGAGCTCCTACGAGCAGTACGTC. Its protein product is CASSLDRSSYEQYV.

In its sample, this clonotype was seen many times. The CDR3 DNA is TGTGCCAGCACCGAGGGCGTGGGTACTGAAGCTTTCTTT. Protein: CASTEGVGTEAFF. The rearrangement links TRBV6-5 to TRBJ1-1; D is unresolved. CDR1 is MNHEY, CDR2 SVGAGI, per germline. This CDR3 has 13 amino acids. V was cut by 7 bases and J by 5 bases, with 14 bases left in between.

This clonotype came up a few times. CDR3 nucleotides: TGCAGTGCTCTCACAGGGGCGCAAGGTTACTATGGCTACACCTTC. It is translated as CSALTGAQGYYGYTF. The chain combines TRBV20-1 with TRBJ1-2; 7 nucleotides match TRBD1. The CDR3 extends over 15 amino acids. With 5 bases clipped from V and 3 bases from J, the junction kept 12 bases outside the gene matches. Germline V CDR1 and CDR2: DFQATT, SNEGSKA (reference sequence).

This clonotype was counted a few times. The chain links TRBV10-3 to TRBJ2-3; no definite D call. The germline V gene has CDR1 ENHRY and CDR2 SYGVKD. The V and J ends lost 2 bases and 1 base respectively, with 13 bases between them. The CDR3 is 16 residues long. The CDR3 region is CAISETPNWGTDTQYF. The DNA of the CDR3 is TGTGCCATCAGTGAGACGCCCAACTGGGGCACAGATACGCAGTATTTT.

The table lists this clonotype with many counts. The V call is TRBV11-2, the J call TRBJ2-5, with TRBD2 matching over 9 bases. V shed 3 bases and J 1 base; nucleotides not matched to a gene: 3. CDR1 is SGHAT and CDR2 is FQNNGV in the germline V gene. The CDR3 has 15 amino acids. The DNA for the CDR3 is TGTGCCAGCAGCTTGGAGCGGGGGGCCCAAGAGACCCAGTACTTC. It encodes CASSLERGAQETQYF.

This rearrangement joins TRBV7-9 to TRBJ1-5, with 7 bases lining up with TRBD1. This CDR3 contains 15 residues. The J segment lost 5 bases and the V segment lost 5 bases, leaving 9 bases of the junction unmatched. The germline gives CDR1 SEHNR, CDR2 FQNEAQ (reference sequence). CDR3 residues: CASSTAGTEDQPQHF. The CDR3, as DNA: TGTGCCAGCAGCACCGCCGGGACAGAAGATCAGCCCCAGCATTTT.

The sample holds many counts of this clonotype. The chain is built from TRBV2 and TRBJ1-5; D gene unclear. Germline assignment: CDR1 SNHLY and CDR2 FYNNEI. The ends were cut back, 1 base at V and 0 bases at J, with 4 bases in the middle. CDR3 length equals 14 residues. The DNA of the CDR3 is TGTGCCAGCAGTGAAGGTCTTAGCAATCAGCCCCAGCATTTT. Translated, it gives CASSEGLSNQPQHF.

The rearrangement joins TRBV5-1 to TRBJ2-3, with a tentative D call TRBD1 (6 bases). Trimming removed 0 bases at V and 4 bases at J, with 12 bases between. The V gene's germline CDR1 is SGHRS and CDR2 YFSETQ. There are 15 residues in the CDR3. CDR3 coding DNA: TGCGCCAGCAGCTTGGGGGCAGGGGTCGCAGATACGCAGTATTTT. Translating gives CASSLGAGVADTQYF. The full variable domain, completed using reference TRBV5-1 and TRBJ2-3, is KAGVTQTPRYLIKTRGQQVTLSCSPISGHRSVSWYQQTPGQGLQFLFEYFSETQRNKGNFPGRFSGRQFSNSRSEMNVSTLELGDSALYLCASSLGAGVADTQYFGPGTRLTVL.

The sample holds many counts of this clonotype. The CDR3 sequence is CASSLDRGAQETQYF. The CDR3 DNA is TGCGCCAGCAGCCTGGACAGGGGCGCTCAAGAGACCCAGTACTTC. The chain is built from TRBV4-3 and TRBJ2-5; 9 nucleotides agree with TRBD1. Germline CDR1 is LGHNA and CDR2 is YSLEER. The V and J ends lost 4 bases and 2 bases, in that order; junction bases with no gene match: 5. The CDR3 is 15 residues long.

The chain carries TRBV20-1 and TRBJ1-3; no clear D. From germline, CDR1 is DFQATT and CDR2 SNEGSKA (reference sequence). Trimming shortened V by 5 bases and J by 2 bases, and 10 bases separated the two germline ends. The CDR3 sequence is 13 residues long. The CDR3 loop reads CSAYDKPGNTIYF. CDR3 sequence (DNA): TGCAGTGCTTACGACAAGCCTGGAAACACCATATATTTT.

The chain uses TRBV7-2 and TRBJ2-5, with 7 bases identical to TRBD1. Germline trimming cut 6 bases from V and 7 bases from J; bases unmatched to any gene: 8. Germline lookup yields CDR1 SGHTA and CDR2 FQGNSA. The CDR3 has 13 residues. DNA for the CDR3: TGTGCCAGCAGACCCGGGACAGTATCGACCCAGTACTTC. Encoded protein: CASRPGTVSTQYF. Full variable domain (missing parts from reference TRBV7-2 and TRBJ2-5): GAGVSQSPSNKVTEKGKDVELRCDPISGHTALYWYRQSLGQGLEFLIYFQGNSAPDKSGLPSDRFSAERTGGSVSTLTIQRTQQEDSAVYLCASRPGTVSTQYFGPGTRLLVL.

This clonotype was recorded at least ten times. CDR3 DNA: TGCAGCGCAGAGGTCGGCAGGGGTTACGAGCAGTACTTC. Amino acid sequence: CSAEVGRGYEQYF. This sequence joins TRBV29-1 and TRBJ2-7; D might be TRBD1 (6 bases). CDR1 and CDR2 from the germline V gene are SQVTM and ANQGSEA. V gave up 7 bases and J gave up 4 bases, with 17 bases separating them. The CDR3 consists of 13 residues.

At least ten counts were recorded for this clonotype. The rearrangement joins TRBV10-3 to TRBJ2-1; 11 bases line up with TRBD2. The CDR3 covers 15 residues. V was clipped by 2 bases and J by 7 bases; unmatched bases: 4. Per the germline V gene, CDR1 is ENHRY and CDR2 is SYGVKD. CDR3 sequence (DNA): TGTGCCATCAGTGAGCTAGCGGGGGGATCAAATGAGCAGTTCTTC. Its protein is CAISELAGGSNEQFF.

V usage is TRBV5-1 and J usage is TRBJ1-1; possibly TRBD1 for D (6 bases). Per the germline V gene, CDR1 is SGHRS and CDR2 is YFSETQ. CDR3 length: 18 amino acids. Trimming removed 0 bases at V and 0 bases at J, with 18 bases between. The DNA for the CDR3 is TGCGCCAGCAGCTTGGAAGGGGGGATCAATGGAGTGAACACTGAAGCTTTCTTT. As protein: CASSLEGGINGVNTEAFF.